This TCR beta chain was captured in a study of cytomegalovirus exposure and HLA in healthy donors. Turning to the study itself: An earlier analysis identified 110 million or so unique TCR beta sequences in some 170 million T cells. Notes on the study in general: Three CMV-associated chains proved CMV antigen-specific in vitro. Later on, a genetic analysis was performed. It linked a missense variant in DCLRE1C with V- and J-gene trimming of TCR beta. The authors considered a cluster of highly shared sequence variants likely to be a sequencing artifact.

Concerning this clone itself: Its antigen remains unknown.

PCR primers comprised 60 Vbeta and 13 Jbeta primers. Sequenced by immunoSEQ multiplex PCR; TCRdb stores in-frame clones only, minus some. The sample includes 140,000 to 150,000 clones, around three quarters seen only once; the top ten take about 1.8%. Germline V gene data show CDR1 as MNHNS and CDR2 as SASEGT. This CDR3 is built from 16 residues. Trimming took 1 base from V and 0 from J, leaving 11 bases between them. J is TRBJ2-3 and V is TRBV6-1; D gene unclear. What was sequenced was PBMCs. The sequence came from a woman in her thirties or forties in good health and CMV-seronegative. The CDR3 sequence: CASSEVKSPSTDTQYF. In nucleotides, the CDR3 is TGTGCCAGCAGTGAAGTCAAGAGTCCAAGCACAGATACGCAGTATTTT.